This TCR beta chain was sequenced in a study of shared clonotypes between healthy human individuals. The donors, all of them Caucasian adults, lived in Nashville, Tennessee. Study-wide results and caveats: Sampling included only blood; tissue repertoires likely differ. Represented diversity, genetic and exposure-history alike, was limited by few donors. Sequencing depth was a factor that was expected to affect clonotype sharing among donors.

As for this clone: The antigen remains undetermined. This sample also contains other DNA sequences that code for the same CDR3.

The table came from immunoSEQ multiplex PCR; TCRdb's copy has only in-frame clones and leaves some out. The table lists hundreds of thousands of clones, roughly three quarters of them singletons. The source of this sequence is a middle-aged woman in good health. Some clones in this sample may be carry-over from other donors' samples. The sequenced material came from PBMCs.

The CDR3 reads CASSPSGSSYEQYF. DNA for the CDR3: TGTGCCAGCAGTCCTAGCGGAAGCTCCTACGAGCAGTACTTC. The chain joins TRBV28 to TRBJ2-7, with 7 positions matching TRBD2. The trim removed 5 bases at V and 0 bases at J, leaving 4 bases unmatched. The CDR3 length is 14 residues. Germline CDR1 and CDR2: MDHEN and SYDVKM. The entire variable domain, with the rest obtained from reference TRBV28 and TRBJ2-7, is as follows: DVKVTQSSRYLVKRTGEKVFLECVQDMDHENMFWYRQDPGLGLRLIYFSYDVKMKEKGDIPEGYSVSREKKERFSLILESASTNQTSMYLCASSPSGSSYEQYFGPGTRLTVT.